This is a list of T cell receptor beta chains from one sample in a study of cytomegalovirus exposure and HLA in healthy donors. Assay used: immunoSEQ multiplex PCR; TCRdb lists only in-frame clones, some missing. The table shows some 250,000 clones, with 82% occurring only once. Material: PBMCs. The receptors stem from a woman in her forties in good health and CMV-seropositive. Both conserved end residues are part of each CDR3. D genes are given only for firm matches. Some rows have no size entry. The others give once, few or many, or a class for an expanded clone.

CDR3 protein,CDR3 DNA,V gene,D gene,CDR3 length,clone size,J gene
CASSALQGTSTEAFF,TGTGCCAGCAGCGCCTTACAGGGTACTTCCACTGAAGCTTTCTTT,TRBV5-6,NA,15,NA,TRBJ1-1
CASSSTGQGSSYGYTF,TGTGCCAGCAGCTCAACGGGACAGGGTTCTTCCTATGGCTACACCTTC,TRBV5-4,TRBD1,16,once,TRBJ1-2
CASSQDVDRGEKQYF,TGCGCCAGCAGCCAAGATGTGGACAGGGGAGAAAAGCAGTACTTC,TRBV4-3,TRBD1,15,NA,TRBJ2-7
CASSSGLAGADTQYF,TGTGCCAGCAGCTCGGGACTAGCGGGAGCAGATACGCAGTATTTT,TRBV6-5,TRBD2,15,NA,TRBJ2-3
CASSSPTGSSYEQYF,TGCGCCAGCAGCTCCCCGACAGGGAGCTCCTACGAGCAGTACTTC,TRBV5-1,TRBD1,15,NA,TRBJ2-7
CASSPGVGYTIYF,TGTGCCAGCAGCCCGGGGGTAGGATACACCATATATTTT,TRBV7-8,NA,13,NA,TRBJ1-3
CASSWGQGAYEQYF,TGTGCCAGCAGTTGGGGACAGGGGGCTTACGAGCAGTACTTC,TRBV27,TRBD1,14,once,TRBJ2-7
CASRGGQWTDTQYF,TGCGCCAGCAGAGGAGGGCAGTGGACAGATACGCAGTATTTT,TRBV10-2,NA,14,NA,TRBJ2-3
CASSLGGRTGGYGYTF,TGTGCCAGCAGCTTAGGCGGGAGAACAGGGGGCTATGGCTACACCTTC,TRBV7-3,TRBD1,16,once,TRBJ1-2
CASSSSRFSYNEQFF,TGTGCCAGCAGCTCCTCTAGATTCTCCTACAATGAGCAGTTCTTC,TRBV7-2,NA,15,once,TRBJ2-1
CASKTSGGHPNTGELFF,TGTGCCAGCAAGACTAGCGGGGGCCACCCCAACACCGGGGAGCTGTTTTTT,TRBV2,TRBD2,17,NA,TRBJ2-2
CASSQDHAGGPDTQYF,TGCGCCAGCAGCCAAGATCATGCGGGAGGGCCGGATACGCAGTATTTT,TRBV4-3,TRBD2,16,NA,TRBJ2-3
CAGSAEVAGGFSTDTQYF,TGTGCCGGCAGCGCAGAGGTAGCGGGGGGATTTAGCACAGATACGCAGTATTTT,TRBV9,TRBD2,18,once,TRBJ2-3
CASSYPGQGEKLFF,TGTGCCAGCAGCTATCCGGGACAGGGGGAAAAACTGTTTTTT,TRBV6-6,TRBD1,14,NA,TRBJ1-4
CASSIQGGETQYF,TGTGCCAGCAGCATACAGGGGGGAGAGACCCAGTACTTC,TRBV5-4,TRBD1,13,NA,TRBJ2-5
CASSLGGAGNQETQYF,TGCGCCAGCAGCTTGGGAGGAGCGGGGAACCAAGAGACCCAGTACTTC,TRBV5-1,TRBD2,16,NA,TRBJ2-5
CAISDPGANYGYTF,TGTGCCATCAGTGACCCAGGGGCTAACTATGGCTACACCTTC,TRBV10-3,NA,14,NA,TRBJ1-2
CSVEVQGGAEAFF,TGCAGCGTTGAAGTACAGGGGGGCGCTGAAGCTTTCTTT,TRBV29-1,TRBD1,13,NA,TRBJ1-1
CASSVGTSGGMDTQYF,TGTGCCAGCAGCGTAGGGACTAGCGGGGGGATGGATACGCAGTATTTT,TRBV9,TRBD2,16,NA,TRBJ2-3
CASSLGLLHTSTDTQYF,TGCGCCAGCAGCTTGGGACTACTCCACACTAGCACAGATACGCAGTATTTT,TRBV5-1,NA,17,NA,TRBJ2-3
CASSQHYEQYF,TGCGCCAGCAGCCAACACTACGAGCAGTACTTC,TRBV4-1,NA,11,NA,TRBJ2-7
CASSVGGRSTEAFF,TGTGCCAGCAGCGTAGGGGGGCGGAGTACTGAAGCTTTCTTT,TRBV9,NA,14,NA,TRBJ1-1
CASSLVSAGELFF,TGCGCCAGCAGCTTGGTTTCCGCCGGGGAGCTGTTTTTT,TRBV5-1,NA,13,NA,TRBJ2-2
CASSSLNKPGANVLTF,TGTGCCAGCAGCTCCTTAAACAAACCTGGGGCCAACGTCCTGACTTTC,TRBV7-9,NA,16,NA,TRBJ2-6
CSSSLSRSGANVLTF,TGTTCCAGCAGCTTATCTAGGTCTGGGGCCAACGTCCTGACTTTC,TRBV7-9,NA,15,NA,TRBJ2-6
CASSEPDHTGVRETQYF,TGCGCCAGCAGTGAGCCGGACCATACAGGGGTACGAGAGACCCAGTACTTC,TRBV10-1,TRBD1,17,NA,TRBJ2-5
CASSLGQGGYTF,TGTGCCAGCAGCTTAGGACAGGGAGGCTACACCTTC,TRBV7-9,TRBD1,12,NA,TRBJ1-2
CAWSVTGSGGYGYTF,TGTGCCTGGAGTGTGACAGGGTCCGGTGGCTATGGCTACACCTTC,TRBV30,TRBD1,15,NA,TRBJ1-2
CASSQDSGGKRGQYF,TGCGCCAGCAGCCAAGATTCAGGCGGGAAGAGAGGGCAGTACTTC,TRBV4-3,NA,15,NA,TRBJ2-7
CASSLPQEGNNEQFF,TGTGCCAGCAGCTTACCACAGGAAGGAAACAATGAGCAGTTCTTC,TRBV7-9,NA,15,few,TRBJ2-1